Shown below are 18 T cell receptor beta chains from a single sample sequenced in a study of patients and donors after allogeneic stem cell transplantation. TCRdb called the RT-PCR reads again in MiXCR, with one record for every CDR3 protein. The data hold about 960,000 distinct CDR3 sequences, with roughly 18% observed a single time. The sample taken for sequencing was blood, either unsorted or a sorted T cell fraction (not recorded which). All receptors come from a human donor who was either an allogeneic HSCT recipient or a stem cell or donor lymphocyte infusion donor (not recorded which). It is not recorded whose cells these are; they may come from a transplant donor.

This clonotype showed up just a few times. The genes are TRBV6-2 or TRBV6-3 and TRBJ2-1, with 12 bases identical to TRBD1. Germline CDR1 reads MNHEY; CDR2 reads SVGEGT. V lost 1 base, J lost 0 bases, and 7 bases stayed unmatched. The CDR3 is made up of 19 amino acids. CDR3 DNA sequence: TGTGCCAGCAGTTACTGGGACAGGGGGCTGTTCAGCTCCTACAATGAGCAGTTCTTC. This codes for CASSYWDRGLFSSYNEQFF.

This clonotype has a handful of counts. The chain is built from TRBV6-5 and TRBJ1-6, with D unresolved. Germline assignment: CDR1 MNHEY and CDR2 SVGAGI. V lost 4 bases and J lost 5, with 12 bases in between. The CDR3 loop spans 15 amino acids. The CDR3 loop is CASSFSGDNNSPLHF. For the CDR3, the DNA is TGTGCCAGCAGTTTCTCAGGAGATAATAATTCACCCCTCCACTTT.

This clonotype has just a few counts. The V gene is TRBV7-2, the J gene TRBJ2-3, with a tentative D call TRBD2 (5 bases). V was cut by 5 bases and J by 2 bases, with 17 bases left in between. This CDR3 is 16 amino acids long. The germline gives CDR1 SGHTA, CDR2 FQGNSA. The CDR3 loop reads CASSHYDMDFTDTQYF. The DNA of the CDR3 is TGTGCCAGCAGCCATTACGACATGGACTTCACAGATACGCAGTATTTT.

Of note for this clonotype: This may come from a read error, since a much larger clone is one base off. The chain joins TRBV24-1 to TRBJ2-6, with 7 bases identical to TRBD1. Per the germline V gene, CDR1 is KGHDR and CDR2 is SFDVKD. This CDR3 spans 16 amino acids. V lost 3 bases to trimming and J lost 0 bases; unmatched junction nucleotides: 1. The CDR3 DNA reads TGTGCCACCAGTGATCCAGGGGGCTCTGGGGCCAACGTCCTGACTTTC. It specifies CATSDPGGSGANVLTF.

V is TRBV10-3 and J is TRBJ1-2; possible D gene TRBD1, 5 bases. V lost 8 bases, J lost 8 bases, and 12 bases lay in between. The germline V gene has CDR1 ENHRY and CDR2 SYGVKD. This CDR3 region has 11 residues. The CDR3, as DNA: TGTGCCATCCCCGGGGGAGACGGCTACACCTTC. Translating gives CAIPGGDGYTF.

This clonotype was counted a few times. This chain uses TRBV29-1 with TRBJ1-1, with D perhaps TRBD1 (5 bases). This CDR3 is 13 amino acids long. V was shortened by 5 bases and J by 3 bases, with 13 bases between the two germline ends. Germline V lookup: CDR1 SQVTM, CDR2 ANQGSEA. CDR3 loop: CSVFQGRDTEAFF. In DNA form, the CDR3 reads TGCAGCGTTTTTCAGGGAAGGGACACTGAAGCTTTCTTT.

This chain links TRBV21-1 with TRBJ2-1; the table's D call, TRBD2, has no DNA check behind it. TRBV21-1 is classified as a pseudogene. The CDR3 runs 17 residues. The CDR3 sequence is CASSTNPGLAKYNEQFF. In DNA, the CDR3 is TGTGCCAGCAGCACAAATCCGGGACTAGCGAAATACAATGAGCAGTTCTTC.

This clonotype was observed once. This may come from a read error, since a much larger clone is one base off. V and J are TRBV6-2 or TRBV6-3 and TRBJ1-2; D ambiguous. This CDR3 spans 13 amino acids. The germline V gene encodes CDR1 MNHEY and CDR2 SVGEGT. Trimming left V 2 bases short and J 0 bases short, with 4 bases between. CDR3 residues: CASSYEANYGYTF. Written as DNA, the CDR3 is TGTGCCAGCAGTTACGAGGCTAACTATGGCTACACCTTC.

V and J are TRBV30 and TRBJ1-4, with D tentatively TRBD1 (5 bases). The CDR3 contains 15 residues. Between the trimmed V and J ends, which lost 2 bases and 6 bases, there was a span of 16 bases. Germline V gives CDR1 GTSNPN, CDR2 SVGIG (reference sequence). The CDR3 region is CAWSPRSGGDEKLFF. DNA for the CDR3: TGTGCCTGGAGTCCTCGGAGCGGGGGGGATGAAAAACTGTTTTTT.

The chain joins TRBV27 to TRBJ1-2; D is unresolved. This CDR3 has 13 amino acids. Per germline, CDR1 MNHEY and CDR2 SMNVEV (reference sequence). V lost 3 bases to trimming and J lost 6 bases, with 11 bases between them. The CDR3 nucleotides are TGTGCCAGCAGTTTCAGCCCGGGCAATGGCTACACCTTC. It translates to CASSFSPGNGYTF.

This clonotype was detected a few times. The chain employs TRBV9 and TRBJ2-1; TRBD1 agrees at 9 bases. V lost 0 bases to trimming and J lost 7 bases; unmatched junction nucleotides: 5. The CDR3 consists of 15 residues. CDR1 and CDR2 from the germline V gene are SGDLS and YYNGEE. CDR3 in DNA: TGTGCCAGCAGCGTAGGTGGACAGGGGTTTAATGAGCAGTTCTTC. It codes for CASSVGGQGFNEQFF.

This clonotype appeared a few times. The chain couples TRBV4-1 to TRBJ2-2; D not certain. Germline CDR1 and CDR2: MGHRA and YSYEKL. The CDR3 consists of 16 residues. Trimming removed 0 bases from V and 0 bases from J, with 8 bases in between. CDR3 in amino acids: CASSQEEAPNTGELFF. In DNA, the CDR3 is TGCGCCAGCAGCCAAGAGGAAGCACCGAACACCGGGGAGCTGTTTTTT.

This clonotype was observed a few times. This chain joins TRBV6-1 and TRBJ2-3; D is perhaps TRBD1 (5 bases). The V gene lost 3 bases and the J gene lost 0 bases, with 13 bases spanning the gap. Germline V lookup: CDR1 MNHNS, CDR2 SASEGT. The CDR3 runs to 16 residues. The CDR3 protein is CASSDQDITSTDTQYF. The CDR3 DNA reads TGTGCCAGCAGTGACCAGGACATTACTAGCACAGATACGCAGTATTTT.

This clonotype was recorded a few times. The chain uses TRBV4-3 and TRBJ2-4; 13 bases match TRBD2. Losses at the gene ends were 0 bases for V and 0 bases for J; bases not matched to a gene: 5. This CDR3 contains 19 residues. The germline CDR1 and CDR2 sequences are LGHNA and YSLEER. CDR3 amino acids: CASSQDRTSGGLAKNIQYF. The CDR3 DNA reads TGCGCCAGCAGCCAAGACAGGACTAGCGGGGGCTTAGCCAAAAACATTCAGTACTTC.

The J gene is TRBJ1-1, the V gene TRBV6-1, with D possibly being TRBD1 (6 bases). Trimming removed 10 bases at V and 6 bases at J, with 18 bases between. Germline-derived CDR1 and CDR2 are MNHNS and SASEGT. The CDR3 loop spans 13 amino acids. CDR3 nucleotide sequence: TGTGCCACCGGAAGGGGGTTCCAAGCTGAAGCTTTCTTT. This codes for CATGRGFQAEAFF.

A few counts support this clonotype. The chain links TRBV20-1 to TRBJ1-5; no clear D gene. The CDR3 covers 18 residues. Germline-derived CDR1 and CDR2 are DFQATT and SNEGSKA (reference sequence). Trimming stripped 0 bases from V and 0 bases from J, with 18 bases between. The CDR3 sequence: CSARDGTASSYSNQPQHF. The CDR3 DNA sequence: TGCAGTGCTAGAGATGGAACAGCGTCCTCTTATAGCAATCAGCCCCAGCATTTT.

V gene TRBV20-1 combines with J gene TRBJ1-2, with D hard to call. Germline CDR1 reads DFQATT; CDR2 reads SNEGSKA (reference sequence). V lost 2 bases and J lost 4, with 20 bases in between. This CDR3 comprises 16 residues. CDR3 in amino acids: CSARTAAGVNAYGYTF. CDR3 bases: TGCAGTGCTAGAACGGCAGCAGGAGTTAATGCCTATGGCTACACCTTC.

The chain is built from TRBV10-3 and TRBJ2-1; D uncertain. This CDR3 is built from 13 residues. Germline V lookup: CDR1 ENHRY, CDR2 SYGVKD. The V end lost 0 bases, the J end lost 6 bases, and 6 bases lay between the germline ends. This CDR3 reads CAISESPVNEQFF. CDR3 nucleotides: TGTGCCATCAGTGAGTCGCCAGTCAATGAGCAGTTCTTC.